This TCR beta chain was found in a study of identical twins. One entry per CDR3 protein, called by TCRdb with MiXCR from the 5' RACE reads. There are a few hundred thousand distinct CDR3 sequences in the sample; approximately 8.3% occur only once, and less than 4% lies in the top ten. The germline V gene has CDR1 SGHRS and CDR2 YFSETQ. Trimming took 4 bases from V and 6 from J; bases not matched to a gene: 10. The CDR3 has 17 amino acids. This clonotype was found many times. The sample was also reused in another study, on yellow fever vaccine responses in identical twins.

Sequencing was done on a sample of CD8+ T cells sorted from blood. This chain uses TRBV5-1 with TRBJ2-7; 16 bases line up with TRBD2. This TCR was sampled from a woman between 18 and 29 years old in good health. The CDR3 loop is CASSNAGLAGGISEQYF. The CDR3 region has the DNA TGCGCCAGCAGCAACGCGGGACTAGCGGGAGGGATAAGCGAGCAGTACTTC.